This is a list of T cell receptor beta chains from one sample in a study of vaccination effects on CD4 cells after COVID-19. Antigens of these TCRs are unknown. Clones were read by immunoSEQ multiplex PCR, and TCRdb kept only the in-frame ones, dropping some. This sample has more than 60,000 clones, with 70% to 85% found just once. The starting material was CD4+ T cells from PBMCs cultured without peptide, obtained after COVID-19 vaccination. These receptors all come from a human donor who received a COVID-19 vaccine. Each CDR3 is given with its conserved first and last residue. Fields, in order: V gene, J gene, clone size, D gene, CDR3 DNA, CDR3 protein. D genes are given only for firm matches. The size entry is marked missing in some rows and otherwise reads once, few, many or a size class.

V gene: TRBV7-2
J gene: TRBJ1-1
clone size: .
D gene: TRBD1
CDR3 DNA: TGTGCCAGCAGCTTACAGGGGGGCACTGAAGCTTTCTTT
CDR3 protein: CASSLQGGTEAFF

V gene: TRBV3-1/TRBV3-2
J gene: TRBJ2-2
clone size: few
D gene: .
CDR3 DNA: TGTGCCAGCAGCCAAGATCTCGGCACCGGGGAGCTGTTTTTT
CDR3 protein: CASSQDLGTGELFF

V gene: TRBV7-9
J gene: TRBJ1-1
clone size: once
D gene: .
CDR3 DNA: TGTGCCAGCAGCTTAGAGCCGGTCACTGAAGCTTTCTTT
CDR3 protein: CASSLEPVTEAFF

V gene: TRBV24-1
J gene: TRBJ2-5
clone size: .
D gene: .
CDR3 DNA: TGTGCCACCTCGATGGGTCCCAAGCCCCAGTACTTC
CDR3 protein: CATSMGPKPQYF

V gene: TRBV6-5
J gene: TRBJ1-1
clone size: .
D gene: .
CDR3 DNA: TGTGCCAGCAGTTACAACACACAGTATGAAGCTTTCTTT
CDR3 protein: CASSYNTQYEAFF

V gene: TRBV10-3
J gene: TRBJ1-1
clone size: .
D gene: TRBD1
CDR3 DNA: TGTGCCATCAAACAGGGGGCGCCAGGGAACACTGAAGCTTTCTTT
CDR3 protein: CAIKQGAPGNTEAFF

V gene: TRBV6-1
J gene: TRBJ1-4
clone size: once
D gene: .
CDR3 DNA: TGTGCCAGCAGTGACCGGGGAGGGAATGAAAAACTGTTTTTT
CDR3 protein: CASSDRGGNEKLFF

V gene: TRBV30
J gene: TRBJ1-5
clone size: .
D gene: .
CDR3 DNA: TGTGCCTGGGATAATGGGAGCAATCAGCCCCAGCATTTT
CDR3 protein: CAWDNGSNQPQHF

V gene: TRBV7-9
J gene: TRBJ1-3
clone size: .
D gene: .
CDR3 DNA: TGTGCCAGCCGGATAGCCGCTGGAAACACCATATATTTT
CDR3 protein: CASRIAAGNTIYF

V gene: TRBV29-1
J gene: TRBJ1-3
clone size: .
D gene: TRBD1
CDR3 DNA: TGCAGCGTTGAAAGTTGGACAGGGTCTCTCATGGGGAACACCATATATTTT
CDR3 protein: CSVESWTGSLMGNTIYF

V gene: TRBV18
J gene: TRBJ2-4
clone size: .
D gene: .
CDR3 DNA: TGTGCCAGCTCTCAACAGGGGAGGCACATTCAGTACTTC
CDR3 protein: CASSQQGRHIQYF

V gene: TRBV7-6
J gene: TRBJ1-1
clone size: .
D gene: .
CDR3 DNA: TGTGCCAGCAGCCCGCGGCACGGCTGGAGTGAAGCTTTCTTT
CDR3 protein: CASSPRHGWSEAFF

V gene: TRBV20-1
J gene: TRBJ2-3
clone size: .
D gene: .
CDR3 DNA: TGCAGTGCTAGTCCTAGCACAGATACGCAGTATTTT
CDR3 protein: CSASPSTDTQYF

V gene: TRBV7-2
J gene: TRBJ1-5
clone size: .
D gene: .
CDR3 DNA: TGTGCCAGCTCAGACTTCAATCAGCCCCAGCATTTT
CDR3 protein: CASSDFNQPQHF

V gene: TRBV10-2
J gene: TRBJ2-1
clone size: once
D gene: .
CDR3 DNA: TGCGCCAGCACGGCGGGACCATCGTTGGTTGAGCAGTTCTTC
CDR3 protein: CASTAGPSLVEQFF

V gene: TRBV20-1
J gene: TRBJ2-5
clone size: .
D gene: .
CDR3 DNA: TGCAGTGCTAGTAAGGGCCAAGAGACCCAGTACTTC
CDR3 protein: CSASKGQETQYF

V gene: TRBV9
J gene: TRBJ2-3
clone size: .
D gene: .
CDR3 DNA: TGTGCCAGCAGCTACCGTCCGGGGCCAACGGCAGATACGCAGTATTTT
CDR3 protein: CASSYRPGPTADTQYF

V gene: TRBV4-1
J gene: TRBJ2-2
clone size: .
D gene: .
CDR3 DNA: TGCGCCAGCAGCCGGGACGGCGGGGTGGACACCGGGGAGCTGTTTTTT
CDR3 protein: CASSRDGGVDTGELFF

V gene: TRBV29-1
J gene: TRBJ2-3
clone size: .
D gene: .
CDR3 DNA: TGCAGCGTTGAGGGCAGGACGGCTACAGATACGCAGTATTTT
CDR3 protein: CSVEGRTATDTQYF

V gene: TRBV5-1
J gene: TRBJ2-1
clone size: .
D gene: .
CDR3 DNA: TGCGCCAGCGAACCGGGCCCCCTGGGTGAGCAGTTCTTC
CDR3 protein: CASEPGPLGEQFF

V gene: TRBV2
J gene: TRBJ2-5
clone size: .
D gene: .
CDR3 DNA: TGTGCCAGCAGTGTAGCACAAGAGACCCAGTACTTC
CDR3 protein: CASSVAQETQYF

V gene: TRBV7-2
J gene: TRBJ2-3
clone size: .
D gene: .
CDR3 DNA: TGTGCCAGCAGCCCCCAAGGGTCAGATACGCAGTATTTT
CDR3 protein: CASSPQGSDTQYF

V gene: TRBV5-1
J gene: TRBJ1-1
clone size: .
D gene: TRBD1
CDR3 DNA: TGCGCCAGCAGCTCGGGGCCCCAGGGGGAGGGGAACACTGAAGCTTTCTTT
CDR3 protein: CASSSGPQGEGNTEAFF

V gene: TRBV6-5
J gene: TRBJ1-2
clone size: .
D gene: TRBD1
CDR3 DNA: TGTGCCAGCAGTTACGTCGGGACAGGATCTGGCTACACCTTC
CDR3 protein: CASSYVGTGSGYTF

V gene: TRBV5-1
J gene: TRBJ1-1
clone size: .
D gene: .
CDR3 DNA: TGCGCCAGCAGCCTAACGACGGGGAACACTGAAGCTTTCTTT
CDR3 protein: CASSLTTGNTEAFF

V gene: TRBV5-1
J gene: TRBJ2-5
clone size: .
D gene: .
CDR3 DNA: TGCGCCAGCAGCTTGATGGGTGTGGAGACCCAGTACTTC
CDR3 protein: CASSLMGVETQYF

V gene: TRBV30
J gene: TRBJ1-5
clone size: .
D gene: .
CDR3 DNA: TGTGCCTGGAGTGGCACAGGGAGCCAGCCCCAGCATTTT
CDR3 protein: CAWSGTGSQPQHF

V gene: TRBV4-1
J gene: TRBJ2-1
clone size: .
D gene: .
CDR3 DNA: TGCGCCAGCAGCCAAGCGCAGGTTAACTACAATGAGCAGTTCTTC
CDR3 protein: CASSQAQVNYNEQFF

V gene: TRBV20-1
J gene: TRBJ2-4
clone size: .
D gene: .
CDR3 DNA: TGCAGTGCTATTTTCCGGAACATTCAGTACTTC
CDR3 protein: CSAIFRNIQYF

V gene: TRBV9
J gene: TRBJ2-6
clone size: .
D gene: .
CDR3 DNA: TGTGCCAGCAGCCTCAACGTAGGGGCCAACGTCCTGACTTTC
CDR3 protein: CASSLNVGANVLTF

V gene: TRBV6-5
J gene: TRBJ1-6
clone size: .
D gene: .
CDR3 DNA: TGTGCCAGCAGACACAAGGATTCACCCCTCCACTTT
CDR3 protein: CASRHKDSPLHF

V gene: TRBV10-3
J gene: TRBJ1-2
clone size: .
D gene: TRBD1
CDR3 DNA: TGTGCCATCAGTGAGCGGTTAGGGGGCGACTATGGCTACACCTTC
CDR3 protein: CAISERLGGDYGYTF

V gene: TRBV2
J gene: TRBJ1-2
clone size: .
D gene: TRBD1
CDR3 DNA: TGTGCCAGCAGGACGATCGGGACAGGGGATAACTATGGCTACACCTTC
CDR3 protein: CASRTIGTGDNYGYTF

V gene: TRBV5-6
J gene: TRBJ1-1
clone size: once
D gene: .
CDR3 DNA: TGTGCCAGCAGCTTGCACAATACTTCACTATTGAACACTGAAGCTTTCTTT
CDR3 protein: CASSLHNTSLLNTEAFF

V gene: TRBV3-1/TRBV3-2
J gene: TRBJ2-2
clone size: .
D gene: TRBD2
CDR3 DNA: TGTGCCAGCAGCTCAGGGCAAGCGGGGGGCCCGTACACCGGGGAGCTGTTTTTT
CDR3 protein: CASSSGQAGGPYTGELFF

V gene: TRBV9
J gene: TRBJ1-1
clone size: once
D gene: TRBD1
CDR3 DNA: TGTGCCAGCAGCGTCTCCCCACAGGGGGCCAGCACTGAAGCTTTCTTT
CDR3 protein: CASSVSPQGASTEAFF

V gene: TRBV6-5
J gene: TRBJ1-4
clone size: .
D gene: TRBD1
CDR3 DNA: TGTGCCAGCAGCCGACAGGGATCTAATGAAAAACTGTTTTTT
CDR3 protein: CASSRQGSNEKLFF

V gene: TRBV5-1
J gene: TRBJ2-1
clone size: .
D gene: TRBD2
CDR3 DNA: TGCGCCAGCAGCTCGACCGGGACTACCTACAATGAGCAGTTCTTC
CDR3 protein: CASSSTGTTYNEQFF

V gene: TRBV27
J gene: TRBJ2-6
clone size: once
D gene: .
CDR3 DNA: TGTGCCAGCGCCCTATTAGAAGGGCCGGCCTCAGGGGCCAACGTCCTGACTTTC
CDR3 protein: CASALLEGPASGANVLTF

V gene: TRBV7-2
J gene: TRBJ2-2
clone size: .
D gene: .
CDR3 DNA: TGTGCCAGCAGCCGGGGGAACACCGGGGAGCTGTTTTTT
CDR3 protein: CASSRGNTGELFF

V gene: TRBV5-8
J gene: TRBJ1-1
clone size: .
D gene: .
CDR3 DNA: TGTGCCAGCAGCCGTGGACGCGGGCGAGACACTGAAGCTTTCTTT
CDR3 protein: CASSRGRGRDTEAFF

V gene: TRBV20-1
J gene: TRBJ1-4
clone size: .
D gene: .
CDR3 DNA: TGCAGTGCTAGTATGGGGGCCTATAATGAAAAACTGTTTTTT
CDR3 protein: CSASMGAYNEKLFF

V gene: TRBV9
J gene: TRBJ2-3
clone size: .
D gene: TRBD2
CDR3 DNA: TGTGCCAGCAGCGTAGTTGGGGGGGACACAGATACGCAGTATTTT
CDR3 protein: CASSVVGGDTDTQYF

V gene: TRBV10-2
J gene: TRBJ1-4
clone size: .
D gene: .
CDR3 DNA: TGCGCCAGCAGAACTACGAGGGGAGAAAAACTGTTTTTT
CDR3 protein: CASRTTRGEKLFF

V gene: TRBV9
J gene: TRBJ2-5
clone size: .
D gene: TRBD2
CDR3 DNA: TGTGCCAGCAGCGCTAGCGGGGGGGCCGACCCTTGGCAAGAGACCCAGTACTTC
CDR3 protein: CASSASGGADPWQETQYF

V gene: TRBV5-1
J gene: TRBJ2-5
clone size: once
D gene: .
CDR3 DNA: TGCGCCAGCAGCAGGAGTGGAGAGACCCAGTACTTC
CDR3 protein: CASSRSGETQYF

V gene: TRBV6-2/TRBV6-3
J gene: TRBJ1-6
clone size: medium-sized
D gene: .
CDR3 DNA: TGTGCCAGCAGTTCCCGGAGCGGCGGGGAGACCCTCCACTTT
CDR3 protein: CASSSRSGGETLHF

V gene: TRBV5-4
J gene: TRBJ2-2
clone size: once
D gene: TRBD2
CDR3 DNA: TGTGCCAGCAATCGGGATCGGGGGGCCGGGGAGCTGTTTTTT
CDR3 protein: CASNRDRGAGELFF

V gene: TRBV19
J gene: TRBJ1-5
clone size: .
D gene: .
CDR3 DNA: TGTGCCAGTAGTATAGGCGCCAGGCAGGGGTATCAGCCCCAGCATTTT
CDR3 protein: CASSIGARQGYQPQHF

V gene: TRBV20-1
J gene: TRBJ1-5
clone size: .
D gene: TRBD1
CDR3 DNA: TGCAGTGCTAGTATATTGCGTGGGACAGGGAATCAGCCCCAGCATTTT
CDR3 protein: CSASILRGTGNQPQHF

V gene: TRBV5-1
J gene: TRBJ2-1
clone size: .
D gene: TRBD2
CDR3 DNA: TGCGCCAGCAGCTTGCCTGGGACTAGCAACAATGAGCAGTTCTTC
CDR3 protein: CASSLPGTSNNEQFF

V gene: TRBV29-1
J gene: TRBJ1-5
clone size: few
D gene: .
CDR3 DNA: TGCAGCGTTGGGCAGGGAGGGGATAGCAATCAGCCCCAGCATTTT
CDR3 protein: CSVGQGGDSNQPQHF

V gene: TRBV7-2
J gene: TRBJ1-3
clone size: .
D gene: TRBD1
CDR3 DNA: TGTGCCAGCAGCTTAGCGCCAGGGGGGGCGTCTGGAAACACCATATATTTT
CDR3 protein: CASSLAPGGASGNTIYF

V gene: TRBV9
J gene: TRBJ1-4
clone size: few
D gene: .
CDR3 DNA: TGTGCCAGCAGCGTAACGGACCTTAATGAAAAACTGTTTTTT
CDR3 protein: CASSVTDLNEKLFF